This TCR beta chain was recovered during a study of blood T cell repertoires in COVID-19. At the level of the study: PBMCs, B-cell-depleted T cells, or T cells provided the cDNA or gDNA that made up the material.

Germline CDR1 and CDR2: SGHAT and FQNNGV. This CDR3 is built from 14 residues. The V and J ends lost 4 bases and 6 bases, in that order; junction bases with no gene match: 3. Study processing details: Reference gene primer amplification yielded estimated nucleated cell counts. Clones were read by immunoSEQ multiplex PCR, and TCRdb kept only the in-frame ones, dropping some. The V and J calls and clone size come from that table; D and trimming were worked out from the DNA. The repertoire holds about 81,000 clones, with around 89% as singletons. The TCR sequence derives from a man aged 70 or older with active or convalescent COVID-19. This chain joins TRBV11-2 and TRBJ1-4, with 9 bases aligning to TRBD1. Material: peripheral blood. The CDR3 sequence: CASSWTGADEKLFF. CDR3 DNA: TGTGCCAGCAGCTGGACAGGGGCGGATGAAAAACTGTTTTTT.